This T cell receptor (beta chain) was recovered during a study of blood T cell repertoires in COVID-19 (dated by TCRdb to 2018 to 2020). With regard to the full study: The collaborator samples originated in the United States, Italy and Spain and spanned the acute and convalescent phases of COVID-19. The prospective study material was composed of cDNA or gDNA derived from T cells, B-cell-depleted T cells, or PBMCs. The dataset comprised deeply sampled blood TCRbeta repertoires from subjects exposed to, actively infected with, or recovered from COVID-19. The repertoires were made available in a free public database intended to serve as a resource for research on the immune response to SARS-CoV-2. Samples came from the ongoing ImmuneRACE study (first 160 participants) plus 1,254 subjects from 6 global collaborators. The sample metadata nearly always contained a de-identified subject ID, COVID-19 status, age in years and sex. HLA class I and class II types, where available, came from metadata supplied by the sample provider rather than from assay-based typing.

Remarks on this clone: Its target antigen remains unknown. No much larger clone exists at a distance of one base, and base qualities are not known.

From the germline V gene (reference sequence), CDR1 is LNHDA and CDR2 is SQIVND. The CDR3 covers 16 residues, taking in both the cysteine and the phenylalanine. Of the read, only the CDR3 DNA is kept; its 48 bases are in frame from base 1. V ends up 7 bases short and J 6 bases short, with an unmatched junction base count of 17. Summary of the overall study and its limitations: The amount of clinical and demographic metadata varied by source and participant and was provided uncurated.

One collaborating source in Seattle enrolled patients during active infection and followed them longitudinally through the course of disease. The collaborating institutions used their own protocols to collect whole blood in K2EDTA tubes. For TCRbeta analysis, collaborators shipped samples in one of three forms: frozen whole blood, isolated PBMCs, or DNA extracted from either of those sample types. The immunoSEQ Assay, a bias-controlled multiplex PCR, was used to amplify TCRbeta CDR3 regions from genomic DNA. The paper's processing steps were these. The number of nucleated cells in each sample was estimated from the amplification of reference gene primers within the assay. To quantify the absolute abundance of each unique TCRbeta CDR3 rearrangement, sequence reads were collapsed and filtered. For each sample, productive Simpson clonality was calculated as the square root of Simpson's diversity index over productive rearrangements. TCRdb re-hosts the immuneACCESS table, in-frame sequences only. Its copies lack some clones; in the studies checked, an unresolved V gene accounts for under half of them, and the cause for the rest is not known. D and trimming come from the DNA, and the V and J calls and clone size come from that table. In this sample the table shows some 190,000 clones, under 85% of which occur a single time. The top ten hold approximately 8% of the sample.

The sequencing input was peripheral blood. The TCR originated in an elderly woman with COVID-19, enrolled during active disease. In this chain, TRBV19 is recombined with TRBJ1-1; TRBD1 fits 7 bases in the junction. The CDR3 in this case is CASTPRGGTAISEAFF. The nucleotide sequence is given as TGTGCCAGTACCCCGCGTGGAGGGACAGCGATCTCTGAAGCTTTCTTT.